This T cell receptor (beta chain) was observed in a study of blood T cell repertoires in COVID-19. Produced via immunoSEQ multiplex PCR; TCRdb's table is partial and in-frame only. The repertoire holds fewer than 500,000 clones, with roughly 80% as singletons. The CDR3 spans 18 residues. With 3 bases clipped from V and 1 base from J, the junction kept 4 bases outside the gene matches. Germline V gives CDR1 ENHRY, CDR2 SYGVKD. Sequences were obtained from peripheral blood. This sequence joins TRBV10-3 and TRBJ2-3, with 16 bases fitting TRBD2. The receptor comes from a human donor with acute or convalescent COVID-19. The donor label of this sample is uncertain. The CDR3 DNA reads TGTGCCATCAGTGATGGGACTAGCGGGAGGGATGGCACAGATACGCAGTATTTT. Protein sequence: CAISDGTSGRDGTDTQYF.